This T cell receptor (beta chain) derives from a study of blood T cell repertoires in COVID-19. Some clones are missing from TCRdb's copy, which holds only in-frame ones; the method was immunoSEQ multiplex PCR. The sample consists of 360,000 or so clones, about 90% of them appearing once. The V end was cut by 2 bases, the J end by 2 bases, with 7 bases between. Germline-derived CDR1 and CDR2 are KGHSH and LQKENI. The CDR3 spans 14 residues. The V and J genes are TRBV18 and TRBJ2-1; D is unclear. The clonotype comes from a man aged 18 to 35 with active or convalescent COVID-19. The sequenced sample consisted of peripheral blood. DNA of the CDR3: TGTGCCAGCTCACCATGGCCGACCTACAATGAGCAGTTCTTC. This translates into CASSPWPTYNEQFF.